This TCR beta chain was recorded in a study of blood T cell repertoires in COVID-19 (TCRdb year 2020). Describing the broader study: The collaborator samples originated in the United States, Italy and Spain and spanned the acute and convalescent phases of COVID-19. The repertoires were released in a freely available public database meant as a resource for research on the immune response to SARS-CoV-2. The dataset comprised deeply sampled blood TCRbeta repertoires from subjects exposed to, actively infected with, or recovered from COVID-19. Sample metadata almost always included a de-identified subject ID, COVID-19 status, age in years and sex. Where HLA class I and class II types were available, the types were taken from metadata supplied by the sample provider, not from assay-based typing. The prospective study material was composed of cDNA or gDNA derived from T cells, B-cell-depleted T cells, or PBMCs. Samples were obtained from the ongoing ImmuneRACE study (first 160 participants) and from about 1,300 subjects provided by 6 global collaborators. Study-wide conclusions, independent of this receptor: The amount of clinical and demographic metadata varied by source and participant and was provided uncurated.

This clone was detected once. Its antigen target is currently unknown. No clone much larger than this one lies a single base away; base qualities are absent. The immunoSEQ Assay, a bias-controlled multiplex PCR, was used to amplify TCRbeta CDR3 regions from genomic DNA. Under the source paper's analysis protocol: The number of nucleated cells in each sample was estimated from the amplification of reference gene primers within the assay. To quantify the absolute abundance of each unique TCRbeta CDR3 rearrangement, sequence reads were collapsed and filtered. For each sample, productive Simpson clonality was calculated by taking the square root of Simpson's diversity index across productive rearrangements. This immuneACCESS table, as held by TCRdb, lists in-frame sequences with V and J called but not all clones. Of the missing ones, under half trace to an unresolved V gene in checked studies; the others have no known cause. The V and J calls and clone size were taken over from that table, and D and trimming were inferred from the DNA. The sample table lists approximately 210,000 clones, 82% of them with a count of one. About 3.3% of the sample belongs to the ten largest clones.

Via the germline V gene, CDR1 is SGHTA and CDR2 FQGNSA. The CDR3 goes from the cysteine to the phenylalanine over 14 residues. Only the CDR3 region is kept as DNA, spanning 42 bases read in frame from base 1. V ends up 6 bases short and J 9 bases short, with an unmatched junction base count of 8. Participants in the prospective study were aged roughly 18 to 90 years, lived in under 30 United States geographic areas, and enrolled through a virtual design. In the prospective study, cohorts were assigned on the basis of participant-reported clinical history obtained from a screening survey and a study questionnaire. For ImmuneRACE Cohort 3, a participant was defined as recovered based on two consecutive negative NP/OP PCR tests, clearance by a healthcare professional, or resolution of symptoms. Each participant in the prospective study had whole blood, serum and a nasopharyngeal or oropharyngeal swab collected by mobile phlebotomists. Over a roughly two-month period, participants in the prospective study had the option of providing additional blood draws and questionnaires. Before DNA extraction, blood samples from the prospective study were shipped at room temperature or frozen.

This sequence uses TRBV7-2 and TRBJ2-5, and 12 bases in between align with TRBD2. The sequenced sample was PBMCs or T cells enriched from blood (not recorded which). The TCR comes from a woman aged 60-75 years who had recovered from COVID-19. The nucleotides read TGTGCCAGCAGGCCCACTAGCGGGGGGTCGGCCCAGTACTTC. Its protein reads: CASRPTSGGSAQYF.